The clone carrying this T cell receptor beta chain was counted a single time. CDR1 SGHDN and CDR2 FVKESK come from the germline V gene. The CDR3 sequence is 16 residues long. The V segment lost 2 bases and the J segment 4 bases; nucleotides outside the gene matches: 9. The time point is: newly diagnosed GD, antithyroid drugs for less than 3 months. Generation of the TCR library employed RNA extracted from PBMCs. This sample was taken from a study of regulatory T cells in long-lasting Graves disease. CDR3-region Arm-PCR and iRepertoire HTBI primers produced the TCR beta libraries. TCRdb called the multiplex PCR reads again in MiXCR, with one record for every CDR3 protein. This table has about 520,000 distinct CDR3 sequences, approximately 12% appearing once. These data were likewise used in another study, on T cells in Graves' hyperthyroidism and ophthalmopathy.

The clonotype was recovered from a woman aged 30 to 39 with Graves disease. The J gene is TRBJ1-2, the V gene TRBV14; TRBD1 matches 8 bases. The sequencing used peripheral blood mononuclear cells (PBMCs), collected at new diagnosis, from a patient treated with antithyroid drugs. The CDR3 region is CASSQYGTGDSYGYTF. Here the CDR3 DNA reads TGTGCCAGCAGCCAATACGGGACAGGCGACTCCTATGGCTACACCTTC.